This TCR beta chain derives from a study of T-cell memory formation after mild COVID-19. Study summary: Most TCR clusters belonged to a single donor. The study's findings and limits: Contracting CD4+ clones sat mainly in CM and EM; CD8+ in EMRA. The second-wave clones peaking on day 37 were not confirmed as SARS-CoV-2-specific.

The table lists this clonotype with a few counts. The antigen remains undetermined. Via MiXCR, TCRdb re-called the 5' RACE reads, giving one row per CDR3 protein. The sample shows 400,000 to 450,000 distinct CDR3 sequences, more than 15% of them seen only once. V was clipped by 5 bases and J by 5 bases, with 15 bases between them. Germline V lookup: CDR1 MNHEY, CDR2 SVGAGI. This CDR3 is 14 amino acids long. The chain employs TRBV6-5 and TRBJ2-5; D tentatively reads TRBD1 or TRBD2 (5 bases each). The sample consisted of PBMCs or a T cell subset sorted from them (not recorded which). The TCR comes from a man aged 18 to 30 who had mild COVID-19 (a few samples of this study predate the infection). Cell type and time point are not known. For the CDR3, the DNA is TGTGCCAGCAGTCCACGGGGCCTTCGGGAGACCCAGTACTTC. Amino acids: CASSPRGLRETQYF.